This TCR beta chain was captured in a study of CDR3 diversity in severe acne. TCRdb re-derived calls from the PCR reads in MiXCR, one entry per CDR3 protein. The data hold 65,000 to 95,000 distinct CDR3 sequences, with under 65% observed a single time. This clonotype has more than one count but fewer than ten. The V gene's germline CDR1 is ENHRY and CDR2 SYGVKD. The CDR3 is 14 residues long. V was pared by 2 bases and J by 1 base, with 8 bases between. The specimen was blood. This TCR was recovered from a male donor in good health, without acne. This chain uses TRBV10-3 with TRBJ1-2; D is unresolved. Written as DNA, the CDR3 is TGTGCCATCAGTGAGATGATTAATAACTATGGCTACACCTTC. Residues: CAISEMINNYGYTF.